The clone carrying this T cell receptor (beta chain) was counted a few times. Its antigen is not known. Other DNA sequences in the sample encode the same CDR3. Expressed TCRB transcripts were sequenced because the isolated RNA had all been reverse transcribed beforehand. Profiled with immunoSEQ multiplex PCR; TCRdb holds only in-frame clones, not every one. The sample holds over 500,000 clones, roughly 15% seen once. The data derive from a study of beta chain features in type 1 diabetes. Study-wide results and limits: Type 1 diabetes patients had VDJ junctions that carried fewer insertions and more deletions. Among patients, naive, central memory and Treg TCRB repertoires appeared more similar than among healthy donors.

The V and J ends lost 6 bases and 5 bases respectively, with 7 bases between them. Germline V CDR1 and CDR2: SNHLY, FYNNEI. There are 12 residues in the CDR3. Specimen: naive CD4+ T cells from blood. The V call is TRBV2, the J call TRBJ1-4, with a tentative D call TRBD1 (5 bases). This TCR was sampled from a man between 18 and 35 years old in good health. The chain's CDR3 is CASRRGNEKLFF. In DNA form, the CDR3 reads TGTGCCAGCAGGCGGGGGAATGAAAAACTGTTTTTT. Full variable domain (rest looked up from reference TRBV2 and TRBJ1-4): EPEVTQTPSHQVTQMGQEVILRCVPISNHLYFYWYRQILGQKVEFLVSFYNNEISEKSEIFDDQFSVERPDGSNFTLKIRSTKLEDSAMYFCASRRGNEKLFFGSGTQLSVL.